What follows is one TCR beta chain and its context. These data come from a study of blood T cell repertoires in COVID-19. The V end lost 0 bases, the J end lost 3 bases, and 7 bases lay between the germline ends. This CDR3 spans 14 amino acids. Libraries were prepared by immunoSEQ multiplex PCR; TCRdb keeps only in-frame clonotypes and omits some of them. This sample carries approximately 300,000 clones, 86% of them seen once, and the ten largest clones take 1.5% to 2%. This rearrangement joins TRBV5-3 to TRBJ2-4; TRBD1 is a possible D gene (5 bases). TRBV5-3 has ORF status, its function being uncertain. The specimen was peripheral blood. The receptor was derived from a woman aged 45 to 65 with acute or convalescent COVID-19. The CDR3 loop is CARSLAGYKNIQYF. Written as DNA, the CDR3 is TGTGCCAGAAGCTTGGCAGGGTACAAAAACATTCAGTACTTC.